These T cell receptor beta chains were read from a single sample in a study of OX40 agonist ivuxolimab in advanced cancers. Method: immunoSEQ multiplex PCR; TCRdb's copy keeps in-frame clones and lacks some. The sample shows roughly 26,000 clones, around 75% of them seen only once. Sample: CD4+ or CD8+ T cells sorted from blood, taken in a trial of the OX40 agonist ivuxolimab. The receptors shown here come from an adult with an advanced solid tumor such as melanoma, head and neck, liver or kidney cancer. Each CDR3 is given with its conserved first and last residue. A D gene is named only where the DNA matches it firmly. Clone size is shown for a subset of rows, as once, few, many or a class of expanded clone.

v_call: TRBV12-5; clone_size: NA; d_call: NA; j_call: TRBJ1-1; cdr3_aa: CASAPSGYTEAFF; cdr3_nt: TGTGCTAGTGCCCCATCAGGGTACACTGAAGCTTTCTTT
v_call: TRBV19; clone_size: NA; d_call: TRBD1; j_call: TRBJ2-7; cdr3_aa: CASSTDRGFYEQYF; cdr3_nt: TGTGCCAGTAGTACGGACAGGGGGTTCTACGAGCAGTACTTC
v_call: TRBV9; clone_size: once; d_call: TRBD1; j_call: TRBJ2-3; cdr3_aa: CASSAQRQGGITDTQYF; cdr3_nt: TGTGCCAGCAGCGCCCAAAGACAGGGGGGGATCACAGATACGCAGTATTTT
v_call: TRBV19; clone_size: NA; d_call: NA; j_call: TRBJ2-2; cdr3_aa: CASTTPQNTGELFF; cdr3_nt: TGTGCCAGTACCACACCCCAGAACACCGGGGAGCTGTTTTTT
v_call: TRBV18; clone_size: NA; d_call: TRBD2; j_call: TRBJ2-1; cdr3_aa: CASSILKVAGGLTPIEQFF; cdr3_nt: TGTGCCAGCTCGATACTAAAAGTAGCGGGGGGACTAACCCCTATCGAGCAGTTCTTC
v_call: TRBV11-3; clone_size: NA; d_call: NA; j_call: TRBJ1-2; cdr3_aa: CASSQGGDYGYTF; cdr3_nt: TGTGCCAGCAGCCAAGGAGGAGACTATGGCTACACCTTC
v_call: TRBV7-2; clone_size: once; d_call: TRBD2; j_call: TRBJ2-6; cdr3_aa: CASSLAGGFGGANVLTF; cdr3_nt: TGTGCCAGCAGCCTAGCGGGGGGTTTCGGTGGGGCCAACGTCCTGACTTTC
v_call: TRBV4-3; clone_size: NA; d_call: NA; j_call: TRBJ1-1; cdr3_aa: CASSPYDMGFGTEAFF; cdr3_nt: TGCGCCAGCAGCCCATACGACATGGGCTTCGGCACTGAAGCTTTCTTT
v_call: TRBV10-3; clone_size: NA; d_call: TRBD1; j_call: TRBJ2-7; cdr3_aa: CAISPTGEEQYF; cdr3_nt: TGTGCCATCAGCCCAACAGGGGAGGAGCAGTACTTC
v_call: TRBV7-8; clone_size: NA; d_call: NA; j_call: TRBJ2-1; cdr3_aa: CASSLGRLNEQFF; cdr3_nt: TGTGCCAGCAGCTTAGGCCGGTTGAATGAGCAGTTCTTC
v_call: TRBV11-2; clone_size: NA; d_call: NA; j_call: TRBJ2-3; cdr3_aa: CASSLGSNTQYF; cdr3_nt: TGTGCCAGCAGCTTAGGTTCGAATACGCAGTATTTT
v_call: TRBV30; clone_size: NA; d_call: NA; j_call: TRBJ2-3; cdr3_aa: CAWTPSTDTQYF; cdr3_nt: TGTGCCTGGACCCCAAGCACAGATACGCAGTATTTT
v_call: TRBV5-4; clone_size: few; d_call: TRBD2; j_call: TRBJ2-7; cdr3_aa: CASSLQGTSGDPHF; cdr3_nt: TGTGCCAGCAGCTTGCAGGGGACTAGCGGGGATCCCCACTTC
v_call: TRBV7-8; clone_size: NA; d_call: TRBD2; j_call: TRBJ2-2; cdr3_aa: CASSPQAGGNTGELFF; cdr3_nt: TGTGCCAGCAGCCCTCAAGCGGGGGGAAACACCGGGGAGCTGTTTTTT
v_call: TRBV27; clone_size: few; d_call: NA; j_call: TRBJ2-7; cdr3_aa: CASRPINRADEQYF; cdr3_nt: TGTGCCAGCAGACCGATCAATCGCGCGGACGAGCAGTACTTC